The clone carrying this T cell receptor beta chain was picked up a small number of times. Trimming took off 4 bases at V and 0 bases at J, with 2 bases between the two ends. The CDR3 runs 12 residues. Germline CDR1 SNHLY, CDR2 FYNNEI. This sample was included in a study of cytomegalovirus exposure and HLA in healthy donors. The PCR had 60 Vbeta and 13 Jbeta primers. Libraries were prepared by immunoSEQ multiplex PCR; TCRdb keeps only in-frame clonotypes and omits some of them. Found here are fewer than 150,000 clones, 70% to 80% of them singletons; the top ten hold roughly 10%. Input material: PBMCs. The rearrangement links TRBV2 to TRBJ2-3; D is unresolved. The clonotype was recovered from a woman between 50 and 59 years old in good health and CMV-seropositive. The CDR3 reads CASSVSTDTQYF. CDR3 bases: TGTGCCAGCAGTGTAAGCACAGATACGCAGTATTTT.